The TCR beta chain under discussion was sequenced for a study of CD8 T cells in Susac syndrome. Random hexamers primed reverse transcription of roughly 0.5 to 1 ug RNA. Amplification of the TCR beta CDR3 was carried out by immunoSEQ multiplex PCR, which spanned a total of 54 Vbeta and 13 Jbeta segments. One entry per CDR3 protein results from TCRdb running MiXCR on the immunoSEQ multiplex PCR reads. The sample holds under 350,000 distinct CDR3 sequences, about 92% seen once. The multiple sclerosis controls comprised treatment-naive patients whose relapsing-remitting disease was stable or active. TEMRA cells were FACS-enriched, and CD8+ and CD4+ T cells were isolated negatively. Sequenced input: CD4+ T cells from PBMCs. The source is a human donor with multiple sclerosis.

For the CDR3, the DNA is TGTGCCAGCAGGACAAGGGGGCGAGGCGAGCAGTACTTC. The encoded protein is CASRTRGRGEQYF. The chain combines TRBV7-8 with TRBJ2-7; 7 bases are shared with TRBD1. This CDR3 region has 13 residues. Losses at the gene ends were 6 bases for V and 6 bases for J; bases not matched to a gene: 8. Germline V gene lookup returns CDR1 SGHVS and CDR2 FQNEAQ.